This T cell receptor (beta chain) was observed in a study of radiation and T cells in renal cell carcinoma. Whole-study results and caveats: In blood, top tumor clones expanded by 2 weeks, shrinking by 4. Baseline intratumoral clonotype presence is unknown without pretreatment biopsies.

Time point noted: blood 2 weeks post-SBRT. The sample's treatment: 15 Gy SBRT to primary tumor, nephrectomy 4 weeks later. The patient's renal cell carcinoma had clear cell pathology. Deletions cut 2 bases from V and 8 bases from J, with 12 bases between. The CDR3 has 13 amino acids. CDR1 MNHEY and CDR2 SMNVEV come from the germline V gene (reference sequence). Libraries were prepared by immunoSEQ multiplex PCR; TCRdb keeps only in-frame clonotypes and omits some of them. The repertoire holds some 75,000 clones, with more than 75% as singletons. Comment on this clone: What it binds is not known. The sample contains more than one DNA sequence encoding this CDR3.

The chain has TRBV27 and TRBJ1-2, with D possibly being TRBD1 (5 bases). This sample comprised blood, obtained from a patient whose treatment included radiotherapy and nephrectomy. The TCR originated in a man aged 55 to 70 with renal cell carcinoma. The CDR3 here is CASSLRAGGGYTF. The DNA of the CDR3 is TGTGCCAGCAGTTTAAGGGCCGGGGGGGGCTACACCTTC.